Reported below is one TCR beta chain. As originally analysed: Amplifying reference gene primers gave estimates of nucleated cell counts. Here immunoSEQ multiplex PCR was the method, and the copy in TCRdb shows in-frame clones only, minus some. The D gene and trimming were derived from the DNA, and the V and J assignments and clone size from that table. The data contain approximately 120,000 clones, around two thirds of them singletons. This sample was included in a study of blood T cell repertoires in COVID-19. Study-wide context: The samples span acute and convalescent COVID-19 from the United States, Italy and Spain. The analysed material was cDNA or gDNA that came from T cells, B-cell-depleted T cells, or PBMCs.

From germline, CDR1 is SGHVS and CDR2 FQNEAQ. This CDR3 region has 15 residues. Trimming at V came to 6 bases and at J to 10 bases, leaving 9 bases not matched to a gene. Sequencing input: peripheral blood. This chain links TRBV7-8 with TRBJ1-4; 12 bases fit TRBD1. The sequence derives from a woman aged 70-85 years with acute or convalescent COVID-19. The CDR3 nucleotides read TGTGCCAGCAGGGGCCGAGGGACAGGGGGCCTAAAACTGTTTTTT. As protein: CASRGRGTGGLKLFF.